The clone carrying this TCR beta chain was found many times. What it binds is unknown. The data are from a study of beta chain features in type 1 diabetes. Study observations and caveats: PCR might preferentially amplify shorter templates, equally in patients and controls. When Type 1 diabetes patients were examined, their TCRB CDR3s proved moderately but significantly shorter in all four CD4+ subsets.

Germline V gene lookup returns CDR1 SQVTM and CDR2 ANQGSEA. The CDR3 sequence is 12 residues long. The V segment lost 7 bases and the J segment 3 bases; nucleotides outside the gene matches: 5. Isolated RNA was reverse transcribed in full, so expressed TCRB transcripts were sequenced. Produced via immunoSEQ multiplex PCR; TCRdb's table is partial and in-frame only. This sample has roughly 350,000 clones, with more than 9.5% found just once. This TCR came from a woman in her 30s in good health. The chain recombines TRBV29-1 with TRBJ2-7; 8 bases line up with TRBD2. The sample was naive CD4+ T cells from blood. The CDR3 DNA reads as TGCAGCGCAAGAAGCGGGAGCTACGAGCAGTACTTC. Its translation is CSARSGSYEQYF.